This TCR beta chain was obtained from a study of blood T cell repertoires in COVID-19. The overall study: PBMCs, B-cell-depleted T cells, or T cells were the source of the cDNA or gDNA that made up the material.

How the authors handled the data: Scientists estimated how many nucleated cells there were by amplifying reference gene primers. The data were produced by immunoSEQ multiplex PCR, yet TCRdb's version contains in-frame clones alone and is incomplete. V, J and clone size were drawn from that table, and D and trimming were deduced from the DNA. The table lists about 300,000 clones, around 86% of them singletons. Germline V gene data show CDR1 as SGHNT and CDR2 as YYREEE (reference sequence). The CDR3 is made up of 15 amino acids. The V and J ends lost 0 bases and 4 bases, in that order; junction bases with no gene match: 5. Participants were aged about 18 to 90 years, lived in about 26 US areas, and enrolled virtually.

This receptor was obtained from a woman aged 18-30 years who had recovered from COVID-19. This chain uses TRBV5-4 with TRBJ1-1; 8 positions match TRBD1. The sample consisted of PBMCs or T cells enriched from blood (not recorded which). CDR3: CASSLVTGGSTEAFF. In DNA form, the CDR3 reads TGTGCCAGCAGCTTGGTTACAGGGGGAAGCACTGAAGCTTTCTTT.